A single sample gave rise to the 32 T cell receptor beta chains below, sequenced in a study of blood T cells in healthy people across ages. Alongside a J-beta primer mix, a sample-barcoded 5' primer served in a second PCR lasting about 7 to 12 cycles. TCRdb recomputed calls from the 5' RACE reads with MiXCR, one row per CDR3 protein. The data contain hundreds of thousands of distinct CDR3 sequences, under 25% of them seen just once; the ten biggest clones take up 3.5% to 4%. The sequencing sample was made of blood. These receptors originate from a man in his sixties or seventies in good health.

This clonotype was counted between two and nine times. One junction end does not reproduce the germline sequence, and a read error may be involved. The chain's CDR3 is CASNSGQEWDF. The CDR3 nucleotides read TGTGCCAGCAATTCTGGACAGGAATGGGACTTC. The chain joins TRBV28 to TRBJ2-4; 7 nucleotides match TRBD1. The length of the CDR3 is 11 residues. The germline V gene has CDR1 MDHEN and CDR2 SYDVKM.

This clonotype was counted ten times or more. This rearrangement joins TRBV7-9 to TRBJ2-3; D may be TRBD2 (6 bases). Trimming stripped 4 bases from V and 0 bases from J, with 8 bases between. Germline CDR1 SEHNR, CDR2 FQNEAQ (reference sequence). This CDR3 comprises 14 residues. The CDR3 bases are TGTGCCAGCAGCTACGGAGGGAGCACAGATACGCAGTATTTT. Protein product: CASSYGGSTDTQYF. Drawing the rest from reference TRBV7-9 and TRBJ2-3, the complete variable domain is DTGVSQNPRHKITKRGQNVTFRCDPISEHNRLYWYRQTLGQGPEFLTYFQNEAQLEKSRLLSDRFSAERPKGSFSTLEIQRTEQGDSAMYLCASSYGGSTDTQYFGPGTRLTVL.

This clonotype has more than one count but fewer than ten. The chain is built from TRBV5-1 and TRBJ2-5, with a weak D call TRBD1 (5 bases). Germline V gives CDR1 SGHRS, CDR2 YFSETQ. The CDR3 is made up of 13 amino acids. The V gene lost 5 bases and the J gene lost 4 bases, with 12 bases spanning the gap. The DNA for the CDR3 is TGCGCCAGCAGTTTGTGGCAGGGAGAGACCCAGTACTTC. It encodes CASSLWQGETQYF. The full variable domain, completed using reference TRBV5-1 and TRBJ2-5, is KAGVTQTPRYLIKTRGQQVTLSCSPISGHRSVSWYQQTPGQGLQFLFEYFSETQRNKGNFPGRFSGRQFSNSRSEMNVSTLELGDSALYLCASSLWQGETQYFGPGTRLLVL.

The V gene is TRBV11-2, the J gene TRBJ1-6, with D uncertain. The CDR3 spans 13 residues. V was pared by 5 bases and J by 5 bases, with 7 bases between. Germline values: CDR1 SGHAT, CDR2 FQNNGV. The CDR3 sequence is CASSNTDNSPLHF. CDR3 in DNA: TGTGCCAGCAGCAATACAGATAATTCACCCCTCCACTTT.

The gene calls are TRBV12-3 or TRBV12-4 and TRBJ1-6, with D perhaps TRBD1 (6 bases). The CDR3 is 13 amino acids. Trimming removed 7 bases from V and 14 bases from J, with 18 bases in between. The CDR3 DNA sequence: TGTGCCAGCACCATTGGGGGGGGCAAGACCCTCCACTTT. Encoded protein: CASTIGGGKTLHF.

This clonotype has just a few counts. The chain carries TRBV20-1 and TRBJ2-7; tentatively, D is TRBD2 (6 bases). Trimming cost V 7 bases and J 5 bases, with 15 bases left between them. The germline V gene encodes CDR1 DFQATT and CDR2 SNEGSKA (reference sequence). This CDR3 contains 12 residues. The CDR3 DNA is TGCAGTGGGAGAAGGGAGGTTCACGAGCAGTACTTC. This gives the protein CSGRREVHEQYF.

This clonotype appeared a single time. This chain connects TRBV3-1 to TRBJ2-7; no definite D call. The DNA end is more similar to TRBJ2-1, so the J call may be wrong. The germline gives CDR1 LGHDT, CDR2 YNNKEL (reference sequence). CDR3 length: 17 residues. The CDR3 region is CASSQGAAELSNGEQFF. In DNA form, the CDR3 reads TGTGCCAGCAGCCAAGGTGCTGCGGAGCTCTCTAATGGTGAGCAGTTCTTC.

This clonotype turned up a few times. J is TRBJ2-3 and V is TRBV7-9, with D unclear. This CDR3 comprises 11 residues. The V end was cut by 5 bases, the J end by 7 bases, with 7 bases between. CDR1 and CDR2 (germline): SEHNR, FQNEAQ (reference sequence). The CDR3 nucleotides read TGTGCCAGCAGCCCGGCGAATACGCAGTATTTT. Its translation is CASSPANTQYF. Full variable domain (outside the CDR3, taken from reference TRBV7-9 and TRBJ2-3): DTGVSQNPRHKITKRGQNVTFRCDPISEHNRLYWYRQTLGQGPEFLTYFQNEAQLEKSRLLSDRFSAERPKGSFSTLEIQRTEQGDSAMYLCASSPANTQYFGPGTRLTVL.

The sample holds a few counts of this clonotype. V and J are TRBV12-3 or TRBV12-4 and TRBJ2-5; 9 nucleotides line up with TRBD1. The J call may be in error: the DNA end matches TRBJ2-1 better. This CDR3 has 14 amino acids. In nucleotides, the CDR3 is TGTGCCAGCAGGCAACAGGGGGCATATAATGAGCAGTTCTTC. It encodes CASRQQGAYNEQFF.

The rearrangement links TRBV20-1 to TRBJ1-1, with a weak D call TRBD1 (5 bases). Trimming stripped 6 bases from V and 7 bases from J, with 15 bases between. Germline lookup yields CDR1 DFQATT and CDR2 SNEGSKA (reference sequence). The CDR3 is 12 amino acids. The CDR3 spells CSAPTDGGEAFF. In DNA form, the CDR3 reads TGCAGTGCGCCGACAGATGGCGGTGAAGCTTTCTTT.

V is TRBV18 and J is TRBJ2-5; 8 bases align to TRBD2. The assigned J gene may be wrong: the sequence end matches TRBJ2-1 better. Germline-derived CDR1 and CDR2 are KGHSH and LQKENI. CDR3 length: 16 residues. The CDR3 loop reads CASSPLRSGRGNEQFF. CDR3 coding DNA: TGTGCCAGCTCACCTCTGAGAAGCGGGAGAGGGAATGAGCAGTTCTTC.

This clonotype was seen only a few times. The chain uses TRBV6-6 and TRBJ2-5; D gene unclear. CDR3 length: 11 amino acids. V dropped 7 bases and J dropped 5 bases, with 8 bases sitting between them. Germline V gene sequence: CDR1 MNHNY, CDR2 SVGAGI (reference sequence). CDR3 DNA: TGTGCCAGCACGAGCCGGGAGACCCAGTACTTC. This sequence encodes CASTSRETQYF.

CDR3 sequence reads: CATSGLSWDTGELFF. Here the CDR3 DNA reads TGTGCCACCAGCGGTCTCAGTTGGGACACCGGGGAGCTGTTTTTT. The V call is TRBV15, the J call TRBJ2-2; D unclear. Germline lookup yields CDR1 LNHNV and CDR2 YYDKDF (reference sequence). V shed 5 bases and J shed 3 bases, with 13 bases lying between them. The CDR3 consists of 15 residues. The full variable domain, rest sourced from reference TRBV15 and TRBJ2-2, is DAMVIQNPRYQVTQFGKPVTLSCSQTLNHNVMYWYQQKSSQAPKLLFHYYDKDFNNEADTPDNFQSRRPNTSFCFLDIRSPGLGDTAMYLCATSGLSWDTGELFFGEGSRLTVL.

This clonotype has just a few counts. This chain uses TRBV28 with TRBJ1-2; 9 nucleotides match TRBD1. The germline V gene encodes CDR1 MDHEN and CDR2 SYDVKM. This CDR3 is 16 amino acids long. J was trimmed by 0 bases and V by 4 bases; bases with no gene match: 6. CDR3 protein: CASSSGQGISNYGYTF. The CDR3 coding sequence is TGTGCCAGCAGTTCAGGACAGGGGATTTCTAACTATGGCTACACCTTC.

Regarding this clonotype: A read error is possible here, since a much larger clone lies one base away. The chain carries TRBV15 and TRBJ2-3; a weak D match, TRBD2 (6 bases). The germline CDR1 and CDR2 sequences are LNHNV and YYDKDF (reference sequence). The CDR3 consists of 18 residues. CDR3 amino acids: CVTSRESPLANPTDTQYF. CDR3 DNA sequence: TGTGTCACCAGCAGAGAATCCCCTCTAGCGAACCCCACAGATACGCAGTATTTT.

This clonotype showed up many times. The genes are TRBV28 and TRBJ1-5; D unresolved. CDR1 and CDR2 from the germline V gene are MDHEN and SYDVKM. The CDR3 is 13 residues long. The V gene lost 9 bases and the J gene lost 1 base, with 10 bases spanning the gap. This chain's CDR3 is CASNRKSNQPQHF. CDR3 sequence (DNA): TGTGCCAGTAACAGAAAGAGCAATCAGCCCCAGCATTTT.

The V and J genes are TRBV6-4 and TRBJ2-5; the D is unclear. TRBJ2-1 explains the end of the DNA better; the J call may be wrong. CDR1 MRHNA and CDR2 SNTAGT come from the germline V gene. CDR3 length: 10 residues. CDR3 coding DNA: TGTGCCAGCTTTAGTGGTGAGCAGTTCTTC. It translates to CASFSGEQFF.

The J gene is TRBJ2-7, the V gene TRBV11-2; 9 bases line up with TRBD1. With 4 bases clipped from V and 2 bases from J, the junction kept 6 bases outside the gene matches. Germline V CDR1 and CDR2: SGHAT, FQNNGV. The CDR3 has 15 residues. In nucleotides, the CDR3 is TGTGCCAGCAGCTCATGGGACAGGGCACCCTACGAGCAGTACTTC. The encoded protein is CASSSWDRAPYEQYF.

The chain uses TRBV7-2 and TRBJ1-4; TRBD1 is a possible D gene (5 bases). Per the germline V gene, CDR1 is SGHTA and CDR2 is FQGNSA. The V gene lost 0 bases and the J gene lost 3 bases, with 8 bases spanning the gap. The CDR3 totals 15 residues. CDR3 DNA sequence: TGTGCCAGCAGCTTAGCTCGACAGTCTAATGAAAAACTGTTTTTT. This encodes CASSLARQSNEKLFF.

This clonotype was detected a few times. CDR3 nucleotides: TGCAGCGTTGAGAGGGATAACCTCTACAATGAGCAGTTCTTC. The encoded protein is CSVERDNLYNEQFF. The chain joins TRBV29-1 to TRBJ2-1; possibly TRBD2 for D (5 bases). The CDR3 is 14 amino acids. Trimming pared 3 bases from V and 3 bases from J, leaving 12 bases between. Looked up from germline, CDR1 is SQVTM and CDR2 is ANQGSEA.

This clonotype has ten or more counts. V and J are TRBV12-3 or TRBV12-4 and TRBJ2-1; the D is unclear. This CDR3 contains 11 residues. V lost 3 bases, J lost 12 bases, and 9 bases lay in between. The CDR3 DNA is TGTGCCAGCAGTTTTGTCTTAGGGCAGTTCTTC. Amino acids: CASSFVLGQFF.

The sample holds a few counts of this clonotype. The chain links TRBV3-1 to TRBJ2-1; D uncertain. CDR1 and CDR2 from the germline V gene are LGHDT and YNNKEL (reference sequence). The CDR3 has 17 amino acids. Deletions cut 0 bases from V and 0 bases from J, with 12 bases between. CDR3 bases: TGTGCCAGCAGCCAAGAAGGTTTGGGGAACTCCTACAATGAGCAGTTCTTC. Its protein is CASSQEGLGNSYNEQFF.

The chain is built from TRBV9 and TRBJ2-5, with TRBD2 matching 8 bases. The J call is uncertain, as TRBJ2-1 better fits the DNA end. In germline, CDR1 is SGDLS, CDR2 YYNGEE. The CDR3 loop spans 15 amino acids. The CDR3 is CASSTAGGTYNEQFF. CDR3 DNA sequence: TGTGCCAGCAGCACCGCGGGAGGAACCTACAATGAGCAGTTCTTC.

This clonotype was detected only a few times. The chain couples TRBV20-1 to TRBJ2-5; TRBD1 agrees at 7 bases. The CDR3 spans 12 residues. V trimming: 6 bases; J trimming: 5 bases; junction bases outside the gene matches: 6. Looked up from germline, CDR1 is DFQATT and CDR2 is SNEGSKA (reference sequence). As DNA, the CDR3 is TGCAGTGCCTACAGGGGCAGTGAGACCCAGTACTTC. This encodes CSAYRGSETQYF.

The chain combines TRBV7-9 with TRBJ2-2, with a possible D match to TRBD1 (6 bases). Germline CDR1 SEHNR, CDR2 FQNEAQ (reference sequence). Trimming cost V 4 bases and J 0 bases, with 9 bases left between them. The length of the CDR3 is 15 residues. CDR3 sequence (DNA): TGTGCCAGCAGCTCAGGGGCCCCGAACACCGGGGAGCTGTTTTTT. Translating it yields CASSSGAPNTGELFF.

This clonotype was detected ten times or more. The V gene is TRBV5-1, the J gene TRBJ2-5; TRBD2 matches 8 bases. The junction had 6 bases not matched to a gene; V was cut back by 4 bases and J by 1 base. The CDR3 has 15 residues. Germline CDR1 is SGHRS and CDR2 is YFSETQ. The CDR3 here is CASSPSGTSQETQYF. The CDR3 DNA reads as TGCGCCAGCAGCCCCTCCGGGACTAGCCAAGAGACCCAGTACTTC.

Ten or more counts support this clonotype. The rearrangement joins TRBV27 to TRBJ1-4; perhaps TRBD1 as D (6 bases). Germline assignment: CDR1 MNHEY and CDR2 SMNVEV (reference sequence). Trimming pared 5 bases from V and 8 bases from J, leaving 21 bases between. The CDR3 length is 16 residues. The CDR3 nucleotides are TGTGCCAGCAGTCCCAACCGGGACACGGCAAGGGAAAAACTGTTTTTT. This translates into CASSPNRDTAREKLFF.

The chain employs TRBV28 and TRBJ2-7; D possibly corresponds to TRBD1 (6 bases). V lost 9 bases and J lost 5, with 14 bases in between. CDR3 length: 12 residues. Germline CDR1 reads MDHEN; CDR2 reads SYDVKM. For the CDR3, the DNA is TGTGCCAGTTCCAGGGGTAGGGACGAGCAGTACTTC. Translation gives CASSRGRDEQYF.

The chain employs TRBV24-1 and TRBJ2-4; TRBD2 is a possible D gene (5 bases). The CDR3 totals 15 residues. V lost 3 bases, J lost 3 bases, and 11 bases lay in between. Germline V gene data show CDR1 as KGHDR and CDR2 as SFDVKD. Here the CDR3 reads CATSDGRGIKNIQYF. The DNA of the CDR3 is TGTGCCACCAGTGATGGACGGGGAATCAAAAACATTCAGTACTTC.

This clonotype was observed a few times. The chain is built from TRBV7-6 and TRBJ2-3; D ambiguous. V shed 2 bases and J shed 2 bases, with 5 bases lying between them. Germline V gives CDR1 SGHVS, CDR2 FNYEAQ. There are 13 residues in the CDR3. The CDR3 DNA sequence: TGTGCCAGCAGCTTACAGAACACAGATACGCAGTATTTT. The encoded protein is CASSLQNTDTQYF.

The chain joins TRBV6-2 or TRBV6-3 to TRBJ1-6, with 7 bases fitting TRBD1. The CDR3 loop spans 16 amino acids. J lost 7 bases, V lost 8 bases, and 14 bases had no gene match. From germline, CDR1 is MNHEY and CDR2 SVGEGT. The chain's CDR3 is CASERWGTAENSPLHF. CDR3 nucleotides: TGTGCCAGCGAAAGATGGGGGACAGCGGAAAATTCACCCCTCCACTTT.

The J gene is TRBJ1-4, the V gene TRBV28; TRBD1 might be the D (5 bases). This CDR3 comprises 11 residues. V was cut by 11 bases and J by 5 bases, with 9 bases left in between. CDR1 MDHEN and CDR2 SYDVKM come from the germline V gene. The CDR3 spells CALGGNEKLFF. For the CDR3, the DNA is TGTGCCTTGGGGGGAAATGAAAAACTGTTTTTT.